The 25 T cell receptor beta chains reported below all come from one sample, sequenced in a study of T cell responses to AZD1222 COVID-19 vaccine. Libraries were prepared by immunoSEQ multiplex PCR; TCRdb keeps only in-frame clonotypes and omits some of them. The table lists 150,000 to 200,000 clones, approximately 89% of them singletons. Sample: peripheral blood, taken 28 days after the second AZD1222 dose. The receptors were gathered from an adult who received the AZD1222 COVID-19 vaccine.

CDR3 nucleotide sequence: TGTGCCAGCTCAAATCTAGCGGAAGAGACCCAGTACTTC. Encoded protein: CASSNLAEETQYF. The rearrangement links TRBV18 to TRBJ2-5; 7 bases match TRBD2. The ends lost 5 bases at V and 3 bases at J; junction bases unmatched: 3. CDR1 is KGHSH, CDR2 LQKENI, per germline. The CDR3 length is 13 residues.

The chain couples TRBV9 to TRBJ2-2; D is possibly TRBD2 (5 bases). Deletions cut 0 bases from V and 4 bases from J, with 13 bases between. This CDR3 comprises 16 residues. Germline CDR1 SGDLS, CDR2 YYNGEE. The CDR3 DNA is TGTGCCAGCAGCGTAGGGCTAGCAGAGGTCACCGGGGAGCTGTTTTTT. Residues: CASSVGLAEVTGELFF.

The gene calls are TRBV4-1 and TRBJ2-3; D gene unclear. Trimming took off 0 bases at V and 4 bases at J, with 8 bases between the two ends. Germline CDR1 MGHRA, CDR2 YSYEKL. The CDR3 contains 14 residues. The CDR3 sequence is CASSQDGVADTQYF. Written as DNA, the CDR3 is TGCGCCAGCAGCCAAGATGGGGTTGCAGATACGCAGTATTTT.

This clone was picked up a small number of times. CDR3 DNA sequence: TGTGCCAGCAGTGGAGGCACGGGTGAAAAACTGTTTTTT. Encoded protein: CASSGGTGEKLFF. The chain joins TRBV2 to TRBJ1-4; D call uncertain. CDR3 size: 13 residues. The V and J ends lost 4 bases and 7 bases respectively, with 10 bases between them. CDR1 and CDR2 from the germline V gene are SNHLY and FYNNEI.

The chain links TRBV24-1 to TRBJ1-5; possible D gene TRBD1, 5 bases. The CDR3 spans 16 residues. Trimming shortened V by 6 bases and J by 4 bases, and 18 bases separated the two germline ends. Germline loops: CDR1 KGHDR, CDR2 SFDVKD. CDR3 amino acids: CATSSGGWGVNQPQHF. CDR3 bases: TGTGCCACCAGTTCGGGAGGCTGGGGGGTGAATCAGCCCCAGCATTTT.

The gene calls are TRBV27 and TRBJ1-5, with a weak D call TRBD1 (6 bases). CDR1 and CDR2 from the germline V gene are MNHEY and SMNVEV (reference sequence). Trimming took 6 bases from V and 0 from J, leaving 15 bases between them. The CDR3 runs 16 residues. CDR3 amino acids: CASRERGGYSNQPQHF. CDR3 DNA: TGTGCCAGCAGGGAGAGGGGGGGCTATAGCAATCAGCCCCAGCATTTT.

The chain links TRBV7-9 to TRBJ2-1; 12 bases map to TRBD2. This CDR3 comprises 17 residues. Germline loops: CDR1 SEHNR, CDR2 FQNEAQ (reference sequence). After removal of 4 bases from V and 3 bases from J, the junction contained 7 bases not matched to a gene. CDR3 protein: CASSSTRTSGDYNEQFF. The CDR3 DNA reads TGTGCCAGCAGCTCCACAAGGACTAGCGGGGACTACAATGAGCAGTTCTTC.

The V gene is TRBV3-1 (or the pseudogene TRBV3-2), the J gene TRBJ1-1; 9 bases map to TRBD1. The CDR3 has 14 amino acids. Germline CDR1 reads LGHDT; CDR2 reads YNNKEL (reference sequence). V lost 6 bases to trimming and J lost 4 bases; unmatched junction nucleotides: 6. The CDR3 spells CASRQQGAFTEAFF. The CDR3 bases are TGTGCCAGCAGACAACAGGGGGCGTTCACTGAAGCTTTCTTT.

The chain combines TRBV15 with TRBJ2-1; a possible D gene is TRBD2 (6 bases). Trimming shortened V by 5 bases and J by 6 bases, and 14 bases separated the two germline ends. Germline V gives CDR1 LNHNV, CDR2 YYDKDF (reference sequence). The length of the CDR3 is 14 residues. CDR3 in DNA: TGTGCCACCAGCGGTAGCCTGGGGGGCAATGAGCAGTTCTTC. Its protein product is CATSGSLGGNEQFF.

This sequence joins TRBV7-9 and TRBJ1-3, with D possibly matching TRBD1 (6 bases). The CDR3 is made up of 13 amino acids. CDR1 SEHNR and CDR2 FQNEAQ come from the germline V gene (reference sequence). V lost 8 bases, J lost 0 bases, and 8 bases lay in between. CDR3 sequence reads: CASEQGSGNTIYF. CDR3 coding DNA: TGTGCCAGCGAACAGGGCTCTGGAAACACCATATATTTT.

The genes are TRBV11-2 and TRBJ2-5; 8 positions agree with TRBD1. V shed 3 bases, J shed 5 bases, and the junction held 5 bases outside the gene matches. Germline V gene lookup returns CDR1 SGHAT and CDR2 FQNNGV. There are 14 residues in the CDR3. CDR3 loop: CASSFRTGRETQYF. The DNA for the CDR3 is TGTGCCAGCAGCTTCAGGACAGGGCGGGAGACCCAGTACTTC.

In its sample, this clone was seen once. V and J are TRBV7-6 and TRBJ2-2; 9 bases match TRBD1. V lost 5 bases to trimming and J lost 1 base; unmatched junction nucleotides: 5. The germline CDR1 and CDR2 sequences are SGHVS and FNYEAQ. The CDR3 covers 16 residues. As DNA, the CDR3 is TGTGCCAGCAGCCTCCGGGACAGGGTGAACACCGGGGAGCTGTTTTTT. It encodes CASSLRDRVNTGELFF.

This chain connects TRBV29-1 to TRBJ1-1; D is undetermined. Deletions cut 1 base from V and 0 bases from J, with 6 bases between. The CDR3 runs 13 residues. Per the germline V gene, CDR1 is SQVTM and CDR2 is ANQGSEA. CDR3 protein: CSVEVGLNTEAFF. Written as DNA, the CDR3 is TGCAGCGTTGAAGTGGGATTGAACACTGAAGCTTTCTTT.

V gene TRBV7-8 combines with J gene TRBJ2-1; TRBD2 matches at 8 bases. Germline V lookup: CDR1 SGHVS, CDR2 FQNEAQ. The CDR3 sequence is 14 residues long. Unmatched junction bases numbered 9, after V lost 5 bases and J lost 9 bases. The CDR3 DNA reads TGTGCCAGCAGCCCGACCGGGGGGGGTGGTGAGCAGTTCTTC. Protein product: CASSPTGGGGEQFF.

The chain employs TRBV6-5 and TRBJ1-2; D is uncertain. CDR1 is MNHEY, CDR2 SVGAGI, per germline. The CDR3 consists of 12 residues. V lost 6 bases and J 8 bases, leaving 13 bases between the germline ends. CDR3 amino acids: CASSMGGSGYTF. The CDR3 coding sequence is TGTGCCAGCAGCATGGGAGGCTCGGGCTACACCTTC.

This clone was found once. The CDR3 is CASAGGTWNTEAFF. CDR3 bases: TGTGCCAGCGCAGGGGGGACCTGGAACACTGAAGCTTTCTTT. The chain couples TRBV28 to TRBJ1-1; TRBD1 agrees at 7 bases. The germline CDR1 and CDR2 sequences are MDHEN and SYDVKM. The V gene end was trimmed by 8 bases and the J gene end by 1 base; junction bases not matched to a gene: 7. The CDR3 consists of 14 residues.

The chain uses TRBV19 and TRBJ1-3; D call uncertain. Trimming took 5 bases from V and 4 from J, leaving 6 bases between them. Germline lookup yields CDR1 LNHDA and CDR2 SQIVND (reference sequence). The CDR3 sequence is 12 residues long. The CDR3 DNA sequence: TGTGCCAGTAGTTATGTCGGAAACACCATATATTTT. Translated, it gives CASSYVGNTIYF.

The V call is TRBV7-8, the J call TRBJ2-5, with D tentatively TRBD1 (5 bases). V was cut by 8 bases and J by 0 bases, with 13 bases left in between. This CDR3 comprises 14 residues. The germline V gene has CDR1 SGHVS and CDR2 FQNEAQ. The CDR3 bases are TGTGCCAGCGAGACAGCCAAGTACCAAGAGACCCAGTACTTC. It codes for CASETAKYQETQYF.

This sequence joins TRBV10-1 and TRBJ2-1, with 7 positions matching TRBD2. V lost 4 bases to trimming and J lost 7 bases; unmatched junction nucleotides: 7. This CDR3 spans 14 amino acids. In germline, CDR1 is WNHNN, CDR2 SYGVQD (reference sequence). The CDR3 region is CASSVETSRNEQFF. The CDR3, as DNA: TGCGCCAGCAGTGTAGAGACTAGCCGAAATGAGCAGTTCTTC.

The chain links TRBV4-3 to TRBJ1-2; 8 bases are a match to TRBD1. CDR3 length: 16 amino acids. J lost 3 bases, V lost 0 bases, and 6 bases had no gene match. CDR1 and CDR2 (germline): LGHNA, YSLEER. CDR3 amino acids: CASSQEGQGAYYGYTF. DNA of the CDR3: TGCGCCAGCAGCCAAGAAGGGCAGGGGGCTTACTATGGCTACACCTTC.

The chain joins TRBV4-1 to TRBJ1-6, with unresolved D. Germline V CDR1 and CDR2: MGHRA, YSYEKL. The CDR3 extends over 15 amino acids. V lost 5 bases to trimming and J lost 6 bases, with 14 bases between them. CDR3 in amino acids: CASSSVKRLNSPLHF. For the CDR3, the DNA is TGCGCCAGCAGCTCAGTAAAGAGACTTAATTCACCCCTCCACTTT.

This sequence joins TRBV13 and TRBJ2-3, with D unresolved. Trimming shortened V by 4 bases and J by 4 bases, and 12 bases separated the two germline ends. The CDR3 runs 14 residues. CDR1 is PRHDT and CDR2 is FYEKMQ in the germline V gene (reference sequence). The CDR3 region is CASSSGLGPDTQYF. In DNA form, the CDR3 reads TGTGCCAGCAGCTCGGGCCTAGGGCCAGATACGCAGTATTTT. The whole variable domain, remainder taken from reference TRBV13 and TRBJ2-3, is AAGVIQSPRHLIKEKRETATLKCYPIPRHDTVYWYQQGPGQDPQFLISFYEKMQSDKGSIPDRFSAQQFSDYHSELNMSSLELGDSALYFCASSSGLGPDTQYFGPGTRLTVL.

The CDR3 here is CASRYSGNTIYF. The CDR3 DNA is TGTGCCAGCAGATACTCTGGAAACACCATATATTTT. J is TRBJ1-3 and V is TRBV12-3 or TRBV12-4; no clear D. The V gene lost 6 bases and the J gene lost 0 bases, with 3 bases spanning the gap. The length of the CDR3 is 12 residues.

The chain has TRBV7-2 and TRBJ2-3; 15 bases line up with TRBD2. This CDR3 spans 19 amino acids. Germline V gene lookup returns CDR1 SGHTA and CDR2 FQGNSA. V trimming: 1 base; J trimming: 2 bases; junction bases outside the gene matches: 7. CDR3 residues: CASSLVGTSGRTNTDTQYF. The CDR3 nucleotides are TGTGCCAGCAGCTTAGTAGGGACTAGCGGGAGGACTAACACAGATACGCAGTATTTT.

V gene TRBV18 combines with J gene TRBJ2-2; D is undetermined. The CDR3 covers 15 residues. V was cut by 4 bases and J by 0 bases, with 9 bases left in between. Germline V gene sequence: CDR1 KGHSH, CDR2 LQKENI. The CDR3 DNA reads as TGTGCCAGCTCACAATCCGGTCCGAACACCGGGGAGCTGTTTTTT. This translates into CASSQSGPNTGELFF.